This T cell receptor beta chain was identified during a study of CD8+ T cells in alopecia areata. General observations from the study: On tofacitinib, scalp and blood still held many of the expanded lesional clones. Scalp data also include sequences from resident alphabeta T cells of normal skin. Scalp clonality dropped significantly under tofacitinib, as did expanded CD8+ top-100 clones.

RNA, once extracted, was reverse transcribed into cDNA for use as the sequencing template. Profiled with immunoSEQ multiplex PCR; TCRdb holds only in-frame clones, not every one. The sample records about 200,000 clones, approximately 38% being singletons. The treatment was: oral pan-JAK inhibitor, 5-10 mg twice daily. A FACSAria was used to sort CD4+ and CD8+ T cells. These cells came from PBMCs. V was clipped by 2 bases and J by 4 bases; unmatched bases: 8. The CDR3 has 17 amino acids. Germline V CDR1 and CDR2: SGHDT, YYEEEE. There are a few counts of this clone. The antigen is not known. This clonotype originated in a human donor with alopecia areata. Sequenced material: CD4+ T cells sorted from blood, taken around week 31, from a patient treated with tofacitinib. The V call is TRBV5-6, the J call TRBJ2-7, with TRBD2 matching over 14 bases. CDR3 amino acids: CASSFRGLAGGRYEQYF. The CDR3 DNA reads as TGTGCCAGCAGCTTTAGAGGACTAGCGGGAGGACGATACGAGCAGTACTTC.